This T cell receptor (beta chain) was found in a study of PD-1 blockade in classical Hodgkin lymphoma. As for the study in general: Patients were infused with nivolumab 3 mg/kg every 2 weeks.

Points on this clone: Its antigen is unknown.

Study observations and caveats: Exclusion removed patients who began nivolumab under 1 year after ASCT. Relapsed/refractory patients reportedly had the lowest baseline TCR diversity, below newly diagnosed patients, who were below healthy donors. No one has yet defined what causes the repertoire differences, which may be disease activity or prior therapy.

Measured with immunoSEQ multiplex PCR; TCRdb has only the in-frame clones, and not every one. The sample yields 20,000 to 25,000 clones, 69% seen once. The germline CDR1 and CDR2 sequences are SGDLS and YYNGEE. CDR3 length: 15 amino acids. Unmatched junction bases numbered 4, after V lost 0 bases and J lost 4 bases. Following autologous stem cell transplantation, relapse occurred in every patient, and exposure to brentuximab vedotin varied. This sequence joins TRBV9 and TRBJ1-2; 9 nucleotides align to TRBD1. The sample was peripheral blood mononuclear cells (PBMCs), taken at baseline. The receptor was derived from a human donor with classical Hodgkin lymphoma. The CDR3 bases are TGTGCCAGCAGCGTAGGGACAGGGGACTCCTATGGCTACACCTTC. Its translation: CASSVGTGDSYGYTF.